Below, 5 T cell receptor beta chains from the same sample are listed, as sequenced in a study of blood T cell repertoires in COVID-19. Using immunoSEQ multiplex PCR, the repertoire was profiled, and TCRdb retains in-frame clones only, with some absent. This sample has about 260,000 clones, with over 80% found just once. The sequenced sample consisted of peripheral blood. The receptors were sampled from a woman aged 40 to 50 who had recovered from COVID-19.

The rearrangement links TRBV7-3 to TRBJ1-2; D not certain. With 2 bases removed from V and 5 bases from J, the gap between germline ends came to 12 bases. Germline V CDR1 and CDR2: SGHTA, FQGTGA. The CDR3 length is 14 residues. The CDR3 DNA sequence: TGTGCCAGCAGCTTAGGGCCTGCAGTATATGGCTACACCTTC. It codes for CASSLGPAVYGYTF. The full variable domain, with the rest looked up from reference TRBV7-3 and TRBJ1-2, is GAGVSQTPSNKVTEKGKYVELRCDPISGHTALYWYRQSLGQGPEFLIYFQGTGAADDSGLPNDRFFAVRPEGSVSTLKIQRTERGDSAVYLCASSLGPAVYGYTFGSGTRLTVV.

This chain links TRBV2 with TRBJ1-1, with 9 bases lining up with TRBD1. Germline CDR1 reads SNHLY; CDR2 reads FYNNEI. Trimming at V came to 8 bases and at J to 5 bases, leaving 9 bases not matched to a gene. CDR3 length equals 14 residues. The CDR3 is CASAPRTGETEAFF. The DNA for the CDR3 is TGTGCCAGCGCCCCTAGGACAGGGGAGACTGAAGCTTTCTTT.

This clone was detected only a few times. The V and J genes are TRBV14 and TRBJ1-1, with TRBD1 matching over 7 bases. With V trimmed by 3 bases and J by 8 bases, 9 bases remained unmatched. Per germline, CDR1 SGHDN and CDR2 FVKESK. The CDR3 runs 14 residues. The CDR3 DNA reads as TGTGCCAGCAGCCAGACAGGGTTTAGCGTCGAAGCTTTCTTT. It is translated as CASSQTGFSVEAFF.

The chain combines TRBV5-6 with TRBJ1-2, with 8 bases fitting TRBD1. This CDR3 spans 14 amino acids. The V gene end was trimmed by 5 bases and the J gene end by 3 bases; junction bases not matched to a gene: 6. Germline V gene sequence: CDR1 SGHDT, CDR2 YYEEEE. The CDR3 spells CASRPTGADYGYTF. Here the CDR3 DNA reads TGTGCCAGCAGACCGACAGGGGCAGACTATGGCTACACCTTC. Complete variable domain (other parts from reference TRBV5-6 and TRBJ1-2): DAGVTQSPTHLIKTRGQQVTLRCSPKSGHDTVSWYQQALGQGPQFIFQYYEEEERQRGNFPDRFSGHQFPNYSSELNVNALLLGDSALYLCASRPTGADYGYTFGSGTRLTVV.

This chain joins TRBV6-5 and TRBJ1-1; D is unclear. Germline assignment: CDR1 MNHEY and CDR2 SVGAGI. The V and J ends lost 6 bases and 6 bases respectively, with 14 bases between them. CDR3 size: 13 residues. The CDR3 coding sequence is TGTGCCAGCAGAGACCGGGGTAACGCTGAAGCTTTCTTT. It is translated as CASRDRGNAEAFF.